The 27 T cell receptor beta chains listed next were all sequenced from one sample in a study of T cell repertoires in cytomegalovirus infection. TCRdb passed the reads through MiXCR, listing each CDR3 protein once. The sample holds just under 550,000 distinct CDR3 sequences, about 25% seen once. Material: PBMCs. These TCRs come from a human donor in good health (CMV status not recorded). Some clones in this sample may be carry-over from other donors' samples.

The J gene is TRBJ2-7, the V gene TRBV6-1, with TRBD2 matching over 8 bases. The CDR3 is 15 residues long. Trimming cost V 2 bases and J 2 bases; bases outside gene matches: 5. CDR1 MNHNS and CDR2 SASEGT come from the germline V gene. Here the CDR3 DNA reads TGTGCCAGCAGTGAATTTGGACTAGCCACCTACGAGCAGTACGTC. Its protein is CASSEFGLATYEQYV.

This chain connects TRBV14 to TRBJ2-1; D is perhaps TRBD2 (6 bases). CDR1 and CDR2 from the germline V gene are SGHDN and FVKESK. Trimming shortened V by 0 bases and J by 14 bases, and 20 bases separated the two germline ends. This CDR3 is built from 15 residues. The CDR3, as DNA: TGTGCCAGCAGCCAAGAAAGAAGACCGGGACTTCGCGAGTTCTTC. Its protein product is CASSQERRPGLREFF.

This clonotype was seen a single time. This sequence joins TRBV20-1 and TRBJ2-7; 7 nucleotides align to TRBD2. In germline, CDR1 is DFQATT, CDR2 SNEGSKA (reference sequence). The CDR3 runs 14 residues. V dropped 5 bases and J dropped 5; count of bases not matched to a gene: 12. The CDR3 loop is CSADDRGGVHEQYF. The CDR3 nucleotides are TGCAGTGCTGACGACCGGGGAGGGGTGCACGAGCAGTACTTC.

In its sample, this clonotype was seen a few times. The chain carries TRBV28 and TRBJ2-3; D call uncertain. Germline CDR1 is MDHEN and CDR2 is SYDVKM. This CDR3 is 12 amino acids long. Deletions cut 6 bases from V and 5 bases from J, with 9 bases between. The CDR3 DNA sequence: TGTGCCAGCAGGTCGCCGGGAGATACGCAGTATTTT. Translation gives CASRSPGDTQYF.

Many counts were recorded for this clonotype. The chain is built from TRBV2 and TRBJ2-3, with 9 bases matching TRBD2. The length of the CDR3 is 16 residues. Germline V CDR1 and CDR2: SNHLY, FYNNEI. Losses at the gene ends were 1 base for V and 0 bases for J; bases not matched to a gene: 2. The CDR3 coding sequence is TGTGCCAGCAGTGAAGTCGGACTAGCGAGCACAGATACGCAGTATTTT. It specifies CASSEVGLASTDTQYF.

This clonotype came up a few times. The J gene is TRBJ1-1, the V gene TRBV12-3 or TRBV12-4; 8 nucleotides match TRBD1. Trimming cost V 6 bases and J 4 bases; bases outside gene matches: 10. This CDR3 is built from 15 residues. CDR3 in amino acids: CASRGTGPRVTEAFF. In nucleotides, the CDR3 is TGTGCCAGCAGGGGGACAGGTCCGAGGGTCACTGAAGCTTTCTTT.

This clonotype was picked up a small number of times. This chain uses TRBV4-3 with TRBJ2-1; 12 bases are shared with TRBD1. The CDR3 loop spans 16 amino acids. Germline V gene sequence: CDR1 LGHNA, CDR2 YSLEER. Losses at the gene ends were 4 bases for V and 6 bases for J; bases not matched to a gene: 7. In DNA, the CDR3 is TGCGCCAGCAGCCCTCAGGGACAGGGGGCTTTCAATGAGCAGTTCTTC. It specifies CASSPQGQGAFNEQFF.

The sample holds many counts of this clonotype. The CDR3 sequence: CASSLVVGQGNTLHF. CDR3 DNA sequence: TGTGCCAGCAGCTTAGTGGTAGGGCAGGGAAATACCCTCCACTTT. The chain carries TRBV7-2 and TRBJ1-6; weak D call: TRBD1 (5 bases). The CDR3 runs to 15 residues. CDR1 SGHTA and CDR2 FQGNSA come from the germline V gene. With 1 base removed from V and 14 bases from J, the gap between germline ends came to 18 bases.

This clonotype was seen more than once but under ten times. The CDR3 here is CASRPLGRTEQFF. As DNA, the CDR3 is TGTGCCAGCAGGCCTCTAGGCAGGACTGAGCAGTTCTTC. The rearrangement uses TRBV5-5 and TRBJ2-1; unclear D gene. Germline loops: CDR1 SGHKS, CDR2 YYEKEE (reference sequence). The germline V and J ends were trimmed by 5 bases and 9 bases, with 15 bases remaining between them. The CDR3 length is 13 residues.

This clonotype appeared many times. The J gene is TRBJ1-3, the V gene TRBV7-2; D might be TRBD1 (5 bases). The CDR3 consists of 15 residues. CDR1 and CDR2 (germline): SGHTA, FQGNSA. V gave up 5 bases and J gave up 4 bases, with 15 bases separating them. CDR3 coding DNA: TGTGCCAGCAGCCCTCGGGACTCTGCCGGAAACACCATATATTTT. This codes for CASSPRDSAGNTIYF.

This clonotype has more than one count but fewer than ten. CDR3 sequence: CASRYNPSYEQYF. CDR3 DNA sequence: TGTGCCAGCAGATATAACCCCTCCTACGAGCAGTACTTC. The chain recombines TRBV6-2 or TRBV6-3 with TRBJ2-7; D uncertain. V was cut by 6 bases and J by 0 bases, with 9 bases left in between. Germline CDR1 MNHEY, CDR2 SVGEGT. The CDR3 spans 13 residues.

The CDR3 DNA reads as TGTGCCAGCAGCTCTTTCACCCAATCACAAAAGGGTAACTATGGCTACACCTTC. It encodes CASSSFTQSQKGNYGYTF. The chain joins TRBV7-9 to TRBJ1-2; no clear D. The CDR3 contains 18 residues. Trimming pared 4 bases from V and 1 base from J, leaving 22 bases between. Per the germline V gene, CDR1 is SEHNR and CDR2 is FQNEAQ (reference sequence).

V is TRBV27 and J is TRBJ1-6; no clear D. The germline V gene has CDR1 MNHEY and CDR2 SMNVEV (reference sequence). This CDR3 comprises 15 residues. Trimming cost V 3 bases and J 6 bases, with 12 bases left between them. The CDR3 DNA reads TGTGCCAGCAGTTTCTTTGGATGGGGTAATTCACCCCTCCACTTT. Its protein is CASSFFGWGNSPLHF.

As concerns this clonotype: A junction boundary mismatches the germline segment, possibly from a read error. The J gene is TRBJ2-3, the V gene TRBV29-1; D unclear. Germline V gene lookup returns CDR1 SQVTM and CDR2 ANQGSEA. This CDR3 is built from 9 residues. CDR3 sequence (DNA): TGCAGCGTCCTGCCCGGGTCTGATTTT. This sequence encodes CSVLPGSDF.

This clonotype was picked up many times. V and J are TRBV7-2 and TRBJ2-3, with 11 bases fitting TRBD2. Germline assignment: CDR1 SGHTA and CDR2 FQGNSA. This CDR3 is built from 17 residues. Losses at the gene ends were 5 bases for V and 4 bases for J; bases not matched to a gene: 11. The CDR3 region has the DNA TGTGCCAGCAGCCCCCGATTTAGCGGGAGGGCCCCAGATACGCAGTATTTT. This translates into CASSPRFSGRAPDTQYF. The full variable domain, completed using reference TRBV7-2 and TRBJ2-3, is GAGVSQSPSNKVTEKGKDVELRCDPISGHTALYWYRQSLGQGLEFLIYFQGNSAPDKSGLPSDRFSAERTGGSVSTLTIQRTQQEDSAVYLCASSPRFSGRAPDTQYFGPGTRLTVL.

This clonotype was detected a few times. This chain connects TRBV12-5 to TRBJ2-3, with D uncertain. This CDR3 has 14 amino acids. Germline V gene sequence: CDR1 LGHNT, CDR2 FRNRAP. V lost 0 bases, J lost 1 base, and 5 bases lay in between. The CDR3 here is CASGLVDGTDTQYF. For the CDR3, the DNA is TGTGCTAGTGGTTTGGTAGACGGCACAGATACGCAGTATTTT.

This clonotype was observed a handful of times. The rearrangement links TRBV19 to TRBJ1-4; D unclear. Germline assignment: CDR1 LNHDA and CDR2 SQIVND (reference sequence). Deletions cut 7 bases from V and 7 bases from J, with 16 bases between. This CDR3 has 14 residues. CDR3 sequence reads: CASNKLASTEKLFF. CDR3 nucleotide sequence: TGTGCCAGTAATAAGCTGGCATCTACTGAAAAACTGTTTTTT.

This clonotype was observed a handful of times. The chain carries TRBV11-2 and TRBJ1-5; the D gene is possibly TRBD1 (5 bases). The CDR3 length is 15 residues. CDR1 is SGHAT, CDR2 FQNNGV, per germline. V lost 3 bases and J 3 bases, leaving 12 bases between the germline ends. CDR3 sequence: CASSLTGRSNQPQHF. As DNA, the CDR3 is TGTGCCAGCAGCTTGACGGGACGCTCCAATCAGCCCCAGCATTTT.

The V and J genes are TRBV28 and TRBJ2-7; TRBD1 might be the D (6 bases). The germline gives CDR1 MDHEN, CDR2 SYDVKM. The CDR3 contains 14 residues. V was shortened by 4 bases and J by 2 bases, with 12 bases between the two germline ends. CDR3 amino acids: CASSSGQTPYEQYF. Written as DNA, the CDR3 is TGTGCCAGCAGTTCCGGACAGACCCCCTACGAGCAGTACTTC. Supplemented by reference TRBV28 and TRBJ2-7, the full variable domain reads DVKVTQSSRYLVKRTGEKVFLECVQDMDHENMFWYRQDPGLGLRLIYFSYDVKMKEKGDIPEGYSVSREKKERFSLILESASTNQTSMYLCASSSGQTPYEQYFGPGTRLTVT.

The V gene is TRBV27, the J gene TRBJ2-6; D unresolved. Germline V gene data show CDR1 as MNHEY and CDR2 as SMNVEV (reference sequence). The CDR3 sequence is 16 residues long. Trimming removed 2 bases from V and 0 bases from J, with 8 bases in between. This CDR3 reads CASSLLSGSGANVLTF. Written as DNA, the CDR3 is TGTGCCAGCAGTTTACTTTCCGGCTCTGGGGCCAACGTCCTGACTTTC.

This clonotype showed up just a few times. CDR3 amino acids: CASSPSTGGYGYTF. The CDR3 DNA reads as TGTGCCAGTAGTCCCTCGACAGGGGGCTATGGCTACACCTTC. V usage is TRBV19 and J usage is TRBJ1-2, with 9 bases fitting TRBD1. The V gene end was trimmed by 5 bases and the J gene end by 4 bases; junction bases not matched to a gene: 5. Germline V gene data show CDR1 as LNHDA and CDR2 as SQIVND (reference sequence). This CDR3 spans 14 amino acids.

This clonotype was observed many times. J is TRBJ2-2 and V is TRBV7-2; perhaps TRBD2 as D (5 bases). The ends were cut back, 4 bases at V and 0 bases at J, with 9 bases in the middle. This CDR3 contains 15 residues. The germline CDR1 and CDR2 sequences are SGHTA and FQGNSA. The CDR3 coding sequence is TGTGCCAGCAGCTCTGCGGGTTCGAACACCGGGGAGCTGTTTTTT. Protein product: CASSSAGSNTGELFF.

The table lists this clonotype with a few counts. The rearrangement links TRBV7-2 to TRBJ2-7; 12 positions agree with TRBD2. V lost 2 bases to trimming and J lost 4 bases; unmatched junction nucleotides: 6. This CDR3 spans 16 amino acids. CDR1 is SGHTA, CDR2 FQGNSA, per germline. The CDR3 DNA sequence: TGTGCCAGCAGCTTAATGACTAGCGGGAGTATTTACGAGCAGTACTTC. The encoded protein is CASSLMTSGSIYEQYF.

This clonotype came up many times. J is TRBJ2-1 and V is TRBV7-2; TRBD2 matches 8 bases. CDR3 length equals 16 residues. Germline CDR1 is SGHTA and CDR2 is FQGNSA. J was trimmed by 9 bases and V by 5 bases; bases with no gene match: 15. CDR3 bases: TGTGCCAGCAGCCTACCTCTTGCGGGAGGTGGGGTTGAGCAGTTCTTC. Protein: CASSLPLAGGGVEQFF.

V is TRBV7-9 and J is TRBJ2-1, with TRBD2 matching over 10 bases. With 8 bases clipped from V and 5 bases from J, the junction kept 24 bases outside the gene matches. CDR3 size: 20 residues. The germline V gene has CDR1 SEHNR and CDR2 FQNEAQ (reference sequence). This CDR3 reads CASFPTLAGDPTSLNNEQFF. The CDR3 bases are TGTGCCAGCTTCCCCACCCTAGCGGGAGACCCTACATCTTTGAACAATGAGCAGTTCTTC.

As for this clonotype: A much larger clone differs by one base, so this may be a read error. V gene TRBV28 combines with J gene TRBJ2-7; the D gene is possibly TRBD1 (6 bases). CDR1 and CDR2 from the germline V gene are MDHEN and SYDVKM. Trimming took 6 bases from V and 3 from J, leaving 12 bases between them. This CDR3 spans 13 amino acids. The CDR3 region has the DNA TGTGCCAGCAGCTCCGCGGACAGCTACGAGCAGTACTTC. Translating gives CASSSADSYEQYF.

The chain employs TRBV7-2 and TRBJ2-5; D is ambiguous. Germline V lookup: CDR1 SGHTA, CDR2 FQGNSA. The V and J ends lost 5 bases and 4 bases respectively, with 17 bases between them. This CDR3 contains 15 residues. The CDR3 spells CASSRLGGARETQYF. DNA for the CDR3: TGTGCCAGCAGCCGGCTTGGCGGCGCCCGAGAGACCCAGTACTTC. Combining the CDR3 with reference TRBV7-2 and TRBJ2-5 gives the whole variable domain GAGVSQSPSNKVTEKGKDVELRCDPISGHTALYWYRQSLGQGLEFLIYFQGNSAPDKSGLPSDRFSAERTGGSVSTLTIQRTQQEDSAVYLCASSRLGGARETQYFGPGTRLLVL.